This T cell receptor (beta chain) was retrieved from a study of blood T cell repertoires in COVID-19. Overall study context: Sources were T cells, B-cell-depleted T cells, or PBMCs; the material itself was cDNA or gDNA.

Produced via immunoSEQ multiplex PCR; TCRdb's table is partial and in-frame only. The sample has about 190,000 clones; roughly 80% are singletons. Trimming removed 7 bases at V and 2 bases at J, with 14 bases between. The CDR3 totals 14 residues. Germline values: CDR1 SGHTA, CDR2 FQGNSA. This clone was counted once. Sequencing used peripheral blood. The sequence was collected from a human donor in a cohort sampled during active COVID-19. The chain is built from TRBV7-2 and TRBJ2-5; no clear D. For the CDR3, the DNA is TGTGCCAGCACCCAGGCAGGTTTACAAGAGACCCAGTACTTC. Residues: CASTQAGLQETQYF.